Shown below are 24 T cell receptor beta chains from a single sample sequenced in a study of early T cells in non-severe SARS-CoV-2 infection (dated by TCRdb to the early 2020s). Receptors were amplified or captured by 5' RACE. Sequencing took place on a NextSeq 500. The public reads were reanalyzed by TCRdb: fastp trimming at Q25, MiXCR alignment, in-frame beta chains only. Here each entry gathers all rows of one CDR3 protein and keeps the most common genes and DNA. This sample holds tens of thousands of distinct CDR3 sequences; approximately 11% were observed only once. The leading ten clones occupy under 3% of the sample. This sample comprised whole blood, obtained at baseline. These receptors all come from an adult who was a healthcare worker with PCR-confirmed SARS-CoV-2 infection or an uninfected control (not recorded which).

This clonotype has only a few counts. The chain is built from TRBV3-1 and TRBJ1-1; a possible D gene is TRBD1 (6 bases). The CDR3 is made up of 12 amino acids. Germline V gene lookup returns CDR1 LGHDT and CDR2 YNNKEL (reference sequence). Trimming shortened V by 0 bases and J by 11 bases, and 10 bases separated the two germline ends. The CDR3 loop reads CASSQERGYAFF. CDR3 bases: TGTGCCAGCAGCCAAGAGAGGGGGTATGCTTTCTTT. Drawing the rest from reference TRBV3-1 and TRBJ1-1, the complete variable domain is DTAVSQTPKYLVTQMGNDKSIKCEQNLGHDTMYWYKQDSKKFLKIMFSYNNKELIINETVPNRFSPKSPDKAHLNLHINSLELGDSAVYFCASSQERGYAFFGQGTRLTVV.

Sample share makes this clonotype medium-sized. The chain uses TRBV5-6 and TRBJ2-5, with 7 bases lining up with TRBD1. The trim removed 0 bases at V and 2 bases at J, leaving 4 bases unmatched. Looked up from germline, CDR1 is SGHDT and CDR2 is YYEEEE. The CDR3 is 15 amino acids. The CDR3 nucleotides are TGTGCCAGCAGCTTGGCTGGCAGGGGGCAAGAGACCCAGTACTTC. It codes for CASSLAGRGQETQYF. The complete variable domain, with remaining parts taken from reference TRBV5-6 and TRBJ2-5, reads DAGVTQSPTHLIKTRGQQVTLRCSPKSGHDTVSWYQQALGQGPQFIFQYYEEEERQRGNFPDRFSGHQFPNYSSELNVNALLLGDSALYLCASSLAGRGQETQYFGPGTRLLVL.

The chain is built from TRBV27 and TRBJ2-5; TRBD1 matches at 10 bases. The J segment lost 6 bases and the V segment lost 4 bases, leaving 11 bases of the junction unmatched. CDR1 and CDR2 (germline): MNHEY, SMNVEV (reference sequence). This CDR3 comprises 16 residues. CDR3 protein: CASSSTGTGEVKTQYF. DNA for the CDR3: TGTGCCAGCAGTTCAACCGGGACAGGGGAGGTAAAGACCCAGTACTTC.

This chain connects TRBV2 to TRBJ1-4, with D possibly matching TRBD1 (6 bases). The CDR3 loop spans 14 amino acids. V lost 10 bases and J 4 bases, leaving 16 bases between the germline ends. Germline-derived CDR1 and CDR2 are SNHLY and FYNNEI. The CDR3 bases are TGTGCCAACGCACAGGGTCAGATTAATGAAAAACTGTTTTTT. Translated, it gives CANAQGQINEKLFF.

This rearrangement joins TRBV7-9 to TRBJ1-3; perhaps TRBD1 as D (5 bases). The CDR3 extends over 14 amino acids. CDR1 is SEHNR and CDR2 is FQNEAQ in the germline V gene (reference sequence). The V end lost 5 bases, the J end lost 0 bases, and 8 bases lay between the germline ends. DNA of the CDR3: TGTGCCAGCAGCGCGACAGACTCTGGAAACACCATATATTTT. It specifies CASSATDSGNTIYF.

This clonotype was counted only a few times. The V and J genes are TRBV5-6 and TRBJ2-5, with no clear D. Germline V gene data show CDR1 as SGHDT and CDR2 as YYEEEE. Trimming left V 4 bases short and J 2 bases short, with 12 bases between. The CDR3 extends over 14 amino acids. The CDR3 sequence is CASSDSGIQETQYF. CDR3 DNA: TGTGCCAGCAGCGACTCAGGAATTCAAGAGACCCAGTACTTC.

This chain links TRBV12-3 or TRBV12-4 with TRBJ1-1; the D gene is possibly TRBD1 (5 bases). Trimming left V 5 bases short and J 0 bases short, with 10 bases between. The CDR3 consists of 14 residues. Written as DNA, the CDR3 is TGTGCCAGCAGTGCCAGGGAGGTGAACACTGAAGCTTTCTTT. Its translation: CASSAREVNTEAFF.

CDR3 in DNA: TGTGCCAGCACCGTCTTTCTAGGGAATGAGCAGTTCTTC. This translates into CASTVFLGNEQFF. J is TRBJ2-1 and V is TRBV5-5; D is uncertain. Trimming took 6 bases from V and 7 from J, leaving 14 bases between them. The CDR3 contains 13 residues. Germline V gene lookup returns CDR1 SGHKS and CDR2 YYEKEE (reference sequence). Based on the CDR3 plus reference TRBV5-5 and TRBJ2-1, the full variable domain is DAGVTQSPTHLIKTRGQQVTLRCSPISGHKSVSWYQQVLGQGPQFIFQYYEKEERGRGNFPDRFSARQFPNYSSELNVNALLLGDSALYLCASTVFLGNEQFFGPGTRLTVL.

This clonotype was found a few times. The rearrangement uses TRBV11-2 and TRBJ1-1; possible D gene TRBD1, 5 bases. Germline V gene lookup returns CDR1 SGHAT and CDR2 FQNNGV. The V and J ends lost 0 bases and 5 bases respectively, with 16 bases between them. This CDR3 comprises 16 residues. The CDR3 DNA follows: TGTGCCAGCAGCTTAGATCGGGCGGGGGTCAGAACTGAAGCTTTCTTT. It translates to CASSLDRAGVRTEAFF.

This clonotype was seen many times. The chain couples TRBV9 to TRBJ1-1; no clear D gene. Germline V CDR1 and CDR2: SGDLS, YYNGEE. The V gene lost 4 bases and the J gene lost 8 bases, with 9 bases spanning the gap. The CDR3 runs to 11 residues. CDR3 DNA: TGTGCCAGCAGCCCGCCCCCCGAAGCTTTCTTT. Its protein is CASSPPPEAFF.

This clonotype has just a few counts. This rearrangement joins TRBV9 to TRBJ2-3; tentative D call: TRBD2 (6 bases). V was shortened by 2 bases and J by 5 bases, with 12 bases between the two germline ends. Germline CDR1 and CDR2: SGDLS and YYNGEE. The CDR3 extends over 14 amino acids. The CDR3: CASSVTGVKDTQYF. CDR3 DNA: TGTGCCAGCAGCGTTACGGGGGTCAAAGATACGCAGTATTTT.

The V gene is TRBV12-3 or TRBV12-4, the J gene TRBJ1-6, with 7 nucleotides matching TRBD1. Trimming cost V 5 bases and J 0 bases; bases outside gene matches: 10. The CDR3 has 18 residues. The CDR3 protein is CASSRTGLTSSYNSPLHF. The CDR3 nucleotides are TGTGCCAGCAGTAGGACAGGTTTAACGAGCTCCTATAATTCACCCCTCCACTTT.

The genes are TRBV12-3 or TRBV12-4 and TRBJ1-2, with TRBD1 as a possible D gene (6 bases). With 5 bases removed from V and 6 bases from J, the gap between germline ends came to 10 bases. The CDR3 is made up of 12 amino acids. CDR3 amino acids: CASSPDRNGYTF. The CDR3 nucleotides read TGTGCCAGCAGTCCGGACAGAAATGGCTACACCTTC.

The chain joins TRBV5-1 to TRBJ2-3; D is possibly TRBD2 (7 bases). CDR3 length: 16 amino acids. Trimming stripped 4 bases from V and 2 bases from J, with 17 bases between. CDR1 is SGHRS and CDR2 is YFSETQ in the germline V gene. CDR3 residues: CASSPLRGASTDTQYF. The CDR3, as DNA: TGCGCCAGCAGCCCCCTTCGGGGGGCTTCCACAGATACGCAGTATTTT.

The V gene is TRBV12-3 or TRBV12-4, the J gene TRBJ2-1; D is undetermined. V dropped 6 bases and J dropped 6 bases, with 12 bases sitting between them. The CDR3 sequence is 13 residues long. CDR3 in amino acids: CASRTTTPNEQFF. For the CDR3, the DNA is TGTGCCAGCAGGACCACCACGCCCAATGAGCAGTTCTTC.

In this sample, this clonotype turned up a few times. The chain carries TRBV7-8 and TRBJ2-1; 11 bases agree with TRBD2. The CDR3 extends over 14 amino acids. CDR1 and CDR2 from the germline V gene are SGHVS and FQNEAQ. V trimming: 1 base; J trimming: 12 bases; junction bases outside the gene matches: 5. In DNA, the CDR3 is TGTGCCAGCAGCTTAGATAGCGGGGGGGCCGTGCAGTTCTTC. This encodes CASSLDSGGAVQFF. Using reference TRBV7-8 and TRBJ2-1 for the parts outside the CDR3, the full variable domain is GAGVSQSPRYKVAKRGQDVALRCDPISGHVSLFWYQQALGQGPEFLTYFQNEAQLDKSGLPSDRFFAERPEGSVSTLKIQRTQQEDSAVYLCASSLDSGGAVQFFGPGTRLTVL.

The chain employs TRBV6-6 and TRBJ2-3; 12 positions match TRBD2. The germline CDR1 and CDR2 sequences are MNHNY and SVGAGI (reference sequence). This CDR3 spans 16 amino acids. J lost 0 bases, V lost 6 bases, and 4 bases had no gene match. The CDR3 reads CASSRLAGASTDTQYF. CDR3 DNA: TGTGCCAGCAGCCGACTAGCGGGGGCTAGCACAGATACGCAGTATTTT.

In its sample, this clonotype was seen a few times. Germline is not matched at one junction end, which may reflect a read error. The chain employs TRBV7-9 and TRBJ1-2; TRBD1 agrees at 7 bases. Germline CDR1 SEHNR, CDR2 FQNEAQ (reference sequence). This CDR3 has 15 residues. CDR3 residues: CASSLTGEFNDGYTF. The CDR3 region has the DNA TGTGCCAGCAGCTTAACAGGGGAGTTTAACGATGGCTACACCTTC. Supplemented by reference TRBV7-9 and TRBJ1-2, the full variable domain reads DTGVSQNPRHKITKRGQNVTFRCDPISEHNRLYWYRQTLGQGPEFLTYFQNEAQLEKSRLLSDRFSAERPKGSFSTLEIQRTEQGDSAMYLCASSLTGEFNDGYTFGSGTRLTVV.

A few counts support this clonotype. The V and J genes are TRBV20-1 and TRBJ2-3; a possible D gene is TRBD1 (5 bases). CDR1 DFQATT and CDR2 SNEGSKA come from the germline V gene (reference sequence). The CDR3 is 15 residues long. The V and J ends lost 3 bases and 0 bases respectively, with 13 bases between them. The CDR3 sequence is CSARGIQGSTDTQYF. The DNA for the CDR3 is TGCAGTGCTAGGGGCATCCAGGGAAGCACAGATACGCAGTATTTT.

This clonotype was seen just once. The chain couples TRBV7-9 to TRBJ2-1, with D possibly being TRBD1 (6 bases). CDR3 length: 14 amino acids. Trimming shortened V by 2 bases and J by 4 bases, and 9 bases separated the two germline ends. CDR1 SEHNR and CDR2 FQNEAQ come from the germline V gene (reference sequence). The CDR3 spells CASSLLGHYNEQFF. CDR3 DNA sequence: TGTGCCAGCAGCTTACTGGGACATTACAATGAGCAGTTCTTC.

This clonotype has at least ten counts. The chain links TRBV3-1 to TRBJ1-5, with D tentatively TRBD1 (5 bases). Germline CDR1 LGHDT, CDR2 YNNKEL (reference sequence). Trimming pared 5 bases from V and 6 bases from J, leaving 14 bases between. This CDR3 has 14 amino acids. In DNA, the CDR3 is TGTGCCAGCAGCAAGACCCAGGGAGGTCAGCCCCAGCATTTT. Protein sequence: CASSKTQGGQPQHF.

The chain carries TRBV5-1 and TRBJ2-4; 9 nucleotides line up with TRBD1. CDR3 length equals 15 residues. V trimming: 3 bases; J trimming: 6 bases; junction bases outside the gene matches: 7. Germline V gene sequence: CDR1 SGHRS, CDR2 YFSETQ. For the CDR3, the DNA is TGCGCCAGCAGCTCAGAGACAGGGGGAAGAAACATTCAGTACTTC. As protein: CASSSETGGRNIQYF.

This clonotype was found many times. The rearrangement links TRBV5-6 to TRBJ1-1; tentatively, D is TRBD1 (5 bases). The CDR3 has 15 residues. CDR1 is SGHDT, CDR2 YYEEEE, per germline. The V end lost 3 bases, the J end lost 5 bases, and 17 bases lay between the germline ends. The CDR3 protein is CASSSTETGKTEAFF. In DNA, the CDR3 is TGTGCCAGCAGCTCGACAGAAACGGGGAAAACTGAAGCTTTCTTT.

This clonotype was recorded a few times. This chain uses TRBV6-2 or TRBV6-3 with TRBJ1-2; TRBD1 is a possible D gene (6 bases). This CDR3 region has 15 residues. Germline CDR1 MNHEY, CDR2 SVGEGT. V was cut by 7 bases and J by 5 bases, with 20 bases left in between. The CDR3 DNA is TGTGCCAGCAACGTGCGTTGGGGGCCGTATTATGGCTACACCTTC. Translating it yields CASNVRWGPYYGYTF.